The 21 T cell receptor beta chains in this list originate from one sample, sequenced in a study of PD-1 blockade in classical Hodgkin lymphoma. Specified time point: cycle 4 day 1 (C4D1), after five to seven weeks of nivolumab. All the patients suffered relapse after autologous stem cell transplantation, and brentuximab vedotin exposure differed. Magnetic negative selection of thawed PBMCs yielded the CD8+ T cells. TCRdb keeps only in-frame clones here, not all; method: immunoSEQ multiplex PCR. This sample has 12,000 or so clones, with roughly 81% found just once. Sequencing was performed on CD8+ T cells from blood, taken before the fourth cycle of nivolumab. All receptors come from a human donor with classical Hodgkin lymphoma. The donor label of this sample is uncertain.

The chain employs TRBV29-1 and TRBJ2-5, with D unresolved. From germline, CDR1 is SQVTM and CDR2 ANQGSEA. V shed 4 bases and J shed 2 bases, with 8 bases lying between them. This CDR3 region has 12 residues. CDR3 sequence: CSVGHLQETQYF. CDR3 nucleotide sequence: TGCAGCGTTGGACATCTACAAGAGACCCAGTACTTC.

The chain combines TRBV27 with TRBJ2-4; 9 positions agree with TRBD2. J gave up 5 bases and V 8 bases, and 4 bases lay outside the gene matches. CDR3 length: 13 residues. Germline values: CDR1 MNHEY, CDR2 SMNVEV (reference sequence). CDR3 nucleotide sequence: TGTGCCAGCCAGGGACTAGCTGAAAACATTCAGTACTTC. Translated: CASQGLAENIQYF.

V usage is TRBV5-5 and J usage is TRBJ1-4; D might be TRBD1 (6 bases). The CDR3 covers 16 residues. V gave up 1 base and J gave up 0 bases, with 10 bases separating them. Germline assignment: CDR1 SGHKS and CDR2 YYEKEE (reference sequence). CDR3 DNA: TGTGCCAGCAGCTTGAGGACAGCCTCAACTAATGAAAAACTGTTTTTT. It is translated as CASSLRTASTNEKLFF.

This sequence joins TRBV25-1 and TRBJ1-4; 7 bases line up with TRBD1. This CDR3 has 16 residues. Trimming removed 5 bases from V and 0 bases from J; junction bases left unmatched: 6. The germline V gene encodes CDR1 MGHDK and CDR2 SYGVNS. As DNA, the CDR3 is TGTGCCAGCAGTTCGCCGGACAGGACAACTAATGAAAAACTGTTTTTT. Its protein is CASSSPDRTTNEKLFF.

This clone has more than one count but fewer than ten. The V gene is TRBV7-9, the J gene TRBJ1-3; D unresolved. The V gene lost 7 bases and the J gene lost 0 bases, with 13 bases spanning the gap. Germline V gene sequence: CDR1 SEHNR, CDR2 FQNEAQ (reference sequence). This CDR3 region has 15 residues. CDR3 bases: TGTGCCAGCACCTCTGGGGTGGACTCTGGAAACACCATATATTTT. This codes for CASTSGVDSGNTIYF. Drawing the rest from reference TRBV7-9 and TRBJ1-3, the complete variable domain is DTGVSQNPRHKITKRGQNVTFRCDPISEHNRLYWYRQTLGQGPEFLTYFQNEAQLEKSRLLSDRFSAERPKGSFSTLEIQRTEQGDSAMYLCASTSGVDSGNTIYFGEGSWLTVV.

In its sample, this clone was seen once. The CDR3 DNA reads TGTGCCAGCAGCTTAGGGTCCGGGGAGCTGTTTTTT. This encodes CASSLGSGELFF. The J gene is TRBJ2-2, the V gene TRBV11-2, with D unresolved. Germline V CDR1 and CDR2: SGHAT, FQNNGV. This CDR3 is built from 12 residues. V shed 1 base and J shed 6 bases, with 3 bases lying between them.

CDR3 sequence (DNA): TGTGCCAGCAGCCCTACCCTGGGGGACGAGCAGTACTTC. Amino acids: CASSPTLGDEQYF. J is TRBJ2-7 and V is TRBV6-6; the D call may be TRBD1 or TRBD2 (5 bases each). This CDR3 region has 13 residues. Germline V gene lookup returns CDR1 MNHNY and CDR2 SVGAGI (reference sequence). V lost 6 bases, J lost 5 bases, and 14 bases lay in between.

The chain combines TRBV7-9 with TRBJ2-7; a possible D gene is TRBD1 (5 bases). The germline CDR1 and CDR2 sequences are SEHNR and FQNEAQ (reference sequence). With 5 bases removed from V and 2 bases from J, the gap between germline ends came to 16 bases. The length of the CDR3 is 15 residues. The CDR3 nucleotides are TGTGCCAGCAGCCCAGACAGTTTTTCGCCCTACGAGCAGTACTTC. Its protein product is CASSPDSFSPYEQYF.

The chain joins TRBV7-8 to TRBJ2-7; D is possibly TRBD2 (5 bases). V was clipped by 1 base and J by 5 bases, with 9 bases between them. The germline CDR1 and CDR2 sequences are SGHVS and FQNEAQ. The CDR3 extends over 13 amino acids. CDR3 amino acids: CASSLVFGDEQYF. The CDR3 DNA follows: TGTGCCAGCAGCTTAGTTTTCGGGGACGAGCAGTACTTC.

Within the sample, this clone is large. The gene calls are TRBV6-5 and TRBJ1-2, with 7 bases fitting TRBD1. The germline V gene has CDR1 MNHEY and CDR2 SVGAGI. This CDR3 has 16 residues. The junction had 8 bases not matched to a gene; V was cut back by 2 bases and J by 2 bases. The chain's CDR3 is CASSYKTGVGNYGYTF. CDR3 DNA sequence: TGTGCCAGCAGTTACAAAACAGGGGTCGGAAACTATGGCTACACCTTC.

The rearrangement links TRBV6-5 to TRBJ2-1, with 11 bases identical to TRBD2. Losses at the gene ends were 5 bases for V and 9 bases for J; bases not matched to a gene: 9. Looked up from germline, CDR1 is MNHEY and CDR2 is SVGAGI. The CDR3 has 15 amino acids. This CDR3 reads CASSQLAGVFGEQFF. CDR3 coding DNA: TGTGCCAGCAGTCAACTAGCGGGAGTGTTCGGTGAGCAGTTCTTC.

This rearrangement joins TRBV27 to TRBJ2-1, with no clear D. The CDR3 covers 15 residues. Per the germline V gene, CDR1 is MNHEY and CDR2 is SMNVEV (reference sequence). Deletions cut 7 bases from V and 14 bases from J, with 27 bases between. CDR3 in amino acids: CASNPTTYKHTRKFF. The CDR3 nucleotides read TGTGCCAGCAACCCCACAACCTACAAACACACTCGCAAGTTCTTC.

The rearrangement links TRBV5-4 to TRBJ2-7; TRBD1 is a possible D gene (6 bases). Germline loops: CDR1 SGHNT, CDR2 YYREEE (reference sequence). The CDR3 runs to 13 residues. The V gene lost 1 base and the J gene lost 5 bases, with 10 bases spanning the gap. CDR3 residues: CASSLSGADEQYF. The CDR3 DNA is TGTGCCAGCAGCTTGTCAGGGGCAGACGAGCAGTACTTC.

The chain is built from TRBV4-2 and TRBJ2-5; the match to TRBD1 covers 10 bases. Trimming cost V 4 bases and J 5 bases; bases outside gene matches: 16. This CDR3 is built from 18 residues. CDR1 and CDR2 (germline): LGHNA, YNFKEQ. The CDR3 bases are TGTGCCAGCAGCCCGCTGGGACCGGGACAGGGGAATTCCGAGACCCAGTACTTC. Amino acid sequence: CASSPLGPGQGNSETQYF.

V and J are TRBV11-2 and TRBJ2-7, with no clear D. Germline V lookup: CDR1 SGHAT, CDR2 FQNNGV. Trimming shortened V by 5 bases and J by 1 base, and 9 bases separated the two germline ends. The CDR3 consists of 13 residues. CDR3 sequence: CASSRPESYEQYF. The CDR3 DNA sequence: TGTGCCAGCAGCCGACCTGAGTCCTACGAGCAGTACTTC.

This rearrangement joins TRBV27 to TRBJ1-1; D is ambiguous. The CDR3 extends over 13 amino acids. CDR1 is MNHEY, CDR2 SMNVEV, per germline (reference sequence). V shed 2 bases and J shed 1 base, with 5 bases lying between them. The CDR3 region is CASSLGWNTEAFF. CDR3 nucleotide sequence: TGTGCCAGCAGTTTAGGGTGGAACACTGAAGCTTTCTTT.

This chain joins TRBV28 and TRBJ2-7; no firm D call. This CDR3 has 9 residues. Trimming took off 0 bases at V and 9 bases at J, with 0 bases between the two ends. The germline gives CDR1 MDHEN, CDR2 SYDVKM. CDR3 residues: CASSLWQYF. CDR3 in DNA: TGTGCCAGCAGTTTATGGCAGTACTTC.

The chain links TRBV7-9 to TRBJ2-1; 8 bases match TRBD2. The germline CDR1 and CDR2 sequences are SEHNR and FQNEAQ (reference sequence). This CDR3 has 14 amino acids. Trimming cost V 5 bases and J 6 bases; bases outside gene matches: 6. Here the CDR3 reads CASSPGAGANEQFF. The CDR3 DNA sequence: TGTGCCAGCAGCCCGGGAGCGGGAGCCAATGAGCAGTTCTTC.

The chain joins TRBV4-1 to TRBJ1-1; 7 bases are a match to TRBD1. Germline CDR1 reads MGHRA; CDR2 reads YSYEKL. CDR3 length equals 17 residues. The trim removed 0 bases at V and 0 bases at J, leaving 7 bases unmatched. The CDR3 is CASSQDRDSLMNTEAFF. The CDR3 DNA sequence: TGCGCCAGCAGCCAAGATCGGGACAGCTTAATGAACACTGAAGCTTTCTTT.

The chain recombines TRBV19 with TRBJ2-1, with 9 bases identical to TRBD1. This CDR3 region has 16 residues. Germline CDR1 is LNHDA and CDR2 is SQIVND (reference sequence). V trimming: 1 base; J trimming: 6 bases; junction bases outside the gene matches: 7. CDR3 residues: CASSIGGQGGFNEQFF. The CDR3, as DNA: TGTGCCAGTAGTATAGGGGGACAGGGAGGTTTCAATGAGCAGTTCTTC.

This rearrangement joins TRBV29-1 to TRBJ1-4; 7 bases are a match to TRBD1. The CDR3 contains 13 residues. Trimming cost V 7 bases and J 5 bases; bases outside gene matches: 7. Germline V gives CDR1 SQVTM, CDR2 ANQGSEA. The CDR3 bases are TGCAGCGCGCGACAGGGTTACAATGAAAAACTGTTTTTT. This codes for CSARQGYNEKLFF.